The 26 T cell receptor beta chains in this list originate from one sample, sequenced in a study of CD8 T cells in ankylosing spondylitis (dated by TCRdb to 2016 to 2017). Library preparation was by 5' RACE. These reads were obtained on an Illumina HiSeq 2500. TCRdb reprocessing: public reads trimmed at Q25 with fastp, clones called with MiXCR, in-frame beta chains kept. One record per CDR3 amino acid sequence lists the most common genes and DNA. This sample holds some 40,000 distinct CDR3 sequences; less than 4% were observed only once. The ten largest clones capture approximately 3% of the sample. The sequenced material came from blood, either unsorted or a sorted T cell fraction (not recorded which). Every receptor here comes from a male donor with ankylosing spondylitis or in good health (not recorded which).

This clonotype was seen ten or more times. The rearrangement joins TRBV9 to TRBJ2-1; 13 bases fit TRBD2. This CDR3 contains 15 residues. CDR1 and CDR2 from the germline V gene are SGDLS and YYNGEE. V shed 4 bases and J 8 bases; nucleotides not matched to a gene: 6. For the CDR3, the DNA is TGTGCCAGCAGCAAACTAGCGGGGGGGTCGGATGAGCAGTTCTTC. Translation: CASSKLAGGSDEQFF.

In this sample, this clonotype turned up many times. The chain uses TRBV9 and TRBJ2-3, with 8 bases that match TRBD1. Trimming took 1 base from V and 4 from J; bases not matched to a gene: 2. Germline V CDR1 and CDR2: SGDLS, YYNGEE. The CDR3 consists of 14 residues. This CDR3 is CASSVPGGADTQYF. The CDR3 DNA reads as TGTGCCAGCAGCGTACCAGGGGGCGCAGATACGCAGTATTTT.

At least ten counts were recorded for this clonotype. The genes are TRBV9 and TRBJ2-1; 7 nucleotides line up with TRBD2. The CDR3 runs to 15 residues. With V trimmed by 4 bases and J by 4 bases, 8 bases remained unmatched. Germline-derived CDR1 and CDR2 are SGDLS and YYNGEE. The CDR3, as DNA: TGTGCCAGCAGCTCCCGGGGGGACGGTTACAATGAGCAGTTCTTC. This sequence encodes CASSSRGDGYNEQFF.

Ten or more counts support this clonotype. V usage is TRBV9 and J usage is TRBJ2-3; D may match TRBD1 or TRBD2 (5 bases each). The CDR3 consists of 14 residues. Trimming left V 1 base short and J 5 bases short, with 11 bases between. Per germline, CDR1 SGDLS and CDR2 YYNGEE. CDR3 residues: CASSVRGQGDTQYF. The CDR3 DNA follows: TGTGCCAGCAGCGTACGCGGGCAGGGAGATACGCAGTATTTT.

This clonotype occurred many times. V and J are TRBV9 and TRBJ2-5; D ambiguous. This CDR3 has 14 residues. V was pared by 0 bases and J by 1 base, with 7 bases between. Looked up from germline, CDR1 is SGDLS and CDR2 is YYNGEE. CDR3 region: CASSVDPGQETQYF. As DNA, the CDR3 is TGTGCCAGCAGCGTAGACCCCGGCCAAGAGACCCAGTACTTC.

The rearrangement uses TRBV9 and TRBJ1-4; tentatively, D is TRBD1 (5 bases). V dropped 3 bases and J dropped 8 bases, with 17 bases sitting between them. This CDR3 is 15 amino acids long. Germline lookup yields CDR1 SGDLS and CDR2 YYNGEE. The CDR3 DNA reads TGTGCCAGCAGCGGATGGGAGGGGCGCATGGAAAAACTGTTTTTT. Amino acid sequence: CASSGWEGRMEKLFF.

At least ten counts were recorded for this clonotype. The V call is TRBV21-1, the J call TRBJ2-7; TRBD2 reflects the table's D call only, with no check against the DNA. TRBV21-1 has pseudogene status. The CDR3 is 17 residues long. The CDR3 nucleotides read TGTGCCAGCATCCCCCGGGTAGCGGGAGTTCGGACCTACGAGCAGTACGTC. Residues: CASIPRVAGVRTYEQYV.

This rearrangement joins TRBV11-3 to TRBJ2-7, with 7 bases fitting TRBD1. Trimming removed 0 bases from V and 2 bases from J; junction bases left unmatched: 7. This CDR3 is 16 amino acids long. Germline V lookup: CDR1 SGHNT, CDR2 YENEEA. This chain's CDR3 is CASSLDRRTGAYEQYV. The CDR3 nucleotides are TGTGCCAGCAGCTTAGATCGCAGGACAGGCGCCTACGAGCAGTACGTC.

Regarding this clonotype: A much bigger clone sits one base away, suggesting this may be a read error. The gene calls are TRBV9 and TRBJ2-1; D perhaps matches TRBD2 (5 bases). Trimming removed 3 bases at V and 3 bases at J, with 13 bases between. Germline values: CDR1 SGDLS, CDR2 YYNGEE. The CDR3 runs 15 residues. In DNA, the CDR3 is TGTGCCAGCAGCGCCGGGATAGGAGTCTACAATGAGCAGTTCTTC. Protein product: CASSAGIGVYNEQFF.

There are many counts of this clonotype. The chain carries TRBV9 and TRBJ1-2; D gene uncertain. This CDR3 has 14 amino acids. Germline assignment: CDR1 SGDLS and CDR2 YYNGEE. Between the trimmed V and J ends, which lost 0 bases and 0 bases, there was a span of 6 bases. CDR3: CASSVGQANYGYTF. CDR3 in DNA: TGTGCCAGCAGCGTAGGTCAGGCTAACTATGGCTACACCTTC. The full variable domain, in which reference TRBV9 and TRBJ1-2 provide the parts outside the CDR3, is DSGVTQTPKHLITATGQRVTLRCSPRSGDLSVYWYQQSLDQGLQFLIQYYNGEERAKGNILERFSAQQFPDLHSELNLSSLELGDSALYFCASSVGQANYGYTFGSGTRLTVV.

This clonotype was detected ten times or more. V and J are TRBV9 and TRBJ2-2; 8 positions agree with TRBD1. This CDR3 is built from 14 residues. The J segment lost 3 bases and the V segment lost 2 bases, leaving 0 bases of the junction unmatched. The V gene's germline CDR1 is SGDLS and CDR2 YYNGEE. Here the CDR3 DNA reads TGTGCCAGCAGCGTGGACAGGGACACCGGGGAGCTGTTTTTT. Translation gives CASSVDRDTGELFF.

This clonotype was seen at least ten times. The V call is TRBV9, the J call TRBJ2-2, with 9 bases identical to TRBD2. Germline values: CDR1 SGDLS, CDR2 YYNGEE. This CDR3 spans 15 amino acids. Trimming at V came to 0 bases and at J to 4 bases, leaving 1 base not matched to a gene. CDR3 bases: TGTGCCAGCAGCGTAGCGACTAGCGGCACCGGGGAGCTGTTTTTT. It codes for CASSVATSGTGELFF.

The sample holds many counts of this clonotype. CDR3 bases: TGTGCCAGCAGCGTGGGTACAGGGGTTGGGGAGACCCAGTACTTC. Translated, it gives CASSVGTGVGETQYF. The chain is built from TRBV9 and TRBJ2-5; 7 bases map to TRBD1. The CDR3 consists of 15 residues. The V segment lost 2 bases and the J segment 5 bases; nucleotides outside the gene matches: 9. Germline-derived CDR1 and CDR2 are SGDLS and YYNGEE.

This clonotype was detected many times. The rearrangement links TRBV9 to TRBJ2-5; the D is unclear. V was cut by 0 bases and J by 0 bases, with 6 bases left in between. The CDR3 runs to 14 residues. Germline V CDR1 and CDR2: SGDLS, YYNGEE. This chain's CDR3 is CASSVGPDQETQYF. The CDR3 bases are TGTGCCAGCAGCGTAGGGCCAGACCAAGAGACCCAGTACTTC.

In its sample, this clonotype was seen many times. The chain carries TRBV9 and TRBJ2-1, with 10 bases fitting TRBD2. Germline-derived CDR1 and CDR2 are SGDLS and YYNGEE. The CDR3 extends over 15 amino acids. The V gene end was trimmed by 0 bases and the J gene end by 5 bases; junction bases not matched to a gene: 2. The CDR3 sequence is CASSVALAGDNEQFF. CDR3 bases: TGTGCCAGCAGCGTAGCCCTAGCGGGAGACAATGAGCAGTTCTTC.

This clonotype was seen at least ten times. The chain combines TRBV9 with TRBJ2-5; 7 positions match TRBD1. The trim removed 3 bases at V and 4 bases at J, leaving 3 bases unmatched. Germline V gene sequence: CDR1 SGDLS, CDR2 YYNGEE. This CDR3 region has 13 residues. Written as DNA, the CDR3 is TGTGCCAGCAGCGCCAGGGGGAGAGAGACCCAGTACTTC. This codes for CASSARGRETQYF. Using reference TRBV9 and TRBJ2-5 for the parts outside the CDR3, the full variable domain is DSGVTQTPKHLITATGQRVTLRCSPRSGDLSVYWYQQSLDQGLQFLIQYYNGEERAKGNILERFSAQQFPDLHSELNLSSLELGDSALYFCASSARGRETQYFGPGTRLLVL.

There are many counts of this clonotype. The V call is TRBV9, the J call TRBJ2-1; D may match TRBD1 or TRBD2 (6 bases each). This CDR3 spans 19 amino acids. The germline gives CDR1 SGDLS, CDR2 YYNGEE. Trimming stripped 4 bases from V and 5 bases from J, with 28 bases between. CDR3 protein: CASSSRGSGDSGTNNEQFF. The CDR3 DNA reads TGTGCCAGCAGCTCCCGAGGCTCAGGGGATAGCGGTACGAACAATGAGCAGTTCTTC. The variable domain in full, with the rest retrieved from reference TRBV9 and TRBJ2-1, is DSGVTQTPKHLITATGQRVTLRCSPRSGDLSVYWYQQSLDQGLQFLIQYYNGEERAKGNILERFSAQQFPDLHSELNLSSLELGDSALYFCASSSRGSGDSGTNNEQFFGPGTRLTVL.

This clonotype came up many times. The chain is built from TRBV9 and TRBJ2-2; 10 bases align to TRBD1. V lost 3 bases, J lost 0 bases, and 5 bases stayed unmatched. Germline V gene sequence: CDR1 SGDLS, CDR2 YYNGEE. This CDR3 contains 17 residues. CDR3 amino acids: CASSDRDRGANTGELFF. The CDR3 DNA reads TGTGCCAGCAGCGACCGGGACAGGGGTGCGAACACCGGGGAGCTGTTTTTT.

Ten or more counts support this clonotype. The rearrangement joins TRBV9 to TRBJ1-3; weak D call: TRBD1 (5 bases). This CDR3 has 15 amino acids. V was shortened by 0 bases and J by 2 bases, with 9 bases between the two germline ends. Germline assignment: CDR1 SGDLS and CDR2 YYNGEE. The CDR3 coding sequence is TGTGCCAGCAGCGTAGGGGCGGACACTGGAAACACCATATATTTT. This translates into CASSVGADTGNTIYF.

This clonotype has a count of ten or more. The V gene is TRBV9, the J gene TRBJ2-3; maybe TRBD1 (5 bases). V lost 4 bases and J lost 3, with 9 bases in between. Germline CDR1 SGDLS, CDR2 YYNGEE. The CDR3 is 13 amino acids. CDR3 region: CASSNQGTDTQYF. CDR3 nucleotides: TGTGCCAGCAGCAACCAGGGTACAGATACGCAGTATTTT.

This clonotype was found many times. This chain connects TRBV9 to TRBJ1-2, with TRBD1 matching 7 bases. The trim removed 0 bases at V and 6 bases at J, leaving 11 bases unmatched. This CDR3 contains 16 residues. From germline, CDR1 is SGDLS and CDR2 YYNGEE. In DNA, the CDR3 is TGTGCCAGCAGCGTAGATTCAGGGGGGACCCTACATGGCTACACCTTC. Its translation: CASSVDSGGTLHGYTF.

This clonotype was seen at least ten times. This chain connects TRBV9 to TRBJ2-5; either TRBD1 or TRBD2 may fit D (5 bases each). The CDR3 has 14 residues. Per the germline V gene, CDR1 is SGDLS and CDR2 is YYNGEE. Trimming cost V 0 bases and J 9 bases, with 15 bases left between them. Written as DNA, the CDR3 is TGTGCCAGCAGCGTAGGGCCAGCGGAAGGGGCCCAGTACTTC. The encoded protein is CASSVGPAEGAQYF.

This clonotype was counted at least ten times. This chain connects TRBV9 to TRBJ2-5; D perhaps matches TRBD1 (6 bases). Germline V CDR1 and CDR2: SGDLS, YYNGEE. Deletions cut 7 bases from V and 1 base from J, with 11 bases between. The CDR3 is made up of 13 amino acids. The CDR3 DNA reads TGTGCCAGCGGCCGGACAGCCCAAGAGACCCAGTACTTC. The encoded protein is CASGRTAQETQYF.

At least ten counts were recorded for this clonotype. The chain is built from TRBV9 and TRBJ2-2, with TRBD1 as a possible D gene (7 bases). The CDR3 contains 17 residues. Germline CDR1 reads SGDLS; CDR2 reads YYNGEE. Trimming removed 3 bases from V and 6 bases from J, with 21 bases in between. CDR3 nucleotides: TGTGCCAGCAGCGCCCGGGGTGGAGGGGGCGAGTCCGGGGAGCTGTTTTTT. This encodes CASSARGGGGESGELFF.

This clonotype has ten or more counts. This CDR3 reads CASSSSDIGQPQHF. CDR3 bases: TGTGCCAGCAGCTCCTCGGACATTGGACAGCCCCAGCATTTT. The rearrangement links TRBV9 to TRBJ1-5, with D tentatively TRBD1 (5 bases). Germline V gene sequence: CDR1 SGDLS, CDR2 YYNGEE. Between the trimmed V and J ends, which lost 4 bases and 7 bases, there was a span of 15 bases. The CDR3 length is 14 residues.

This clonotype is categorized as medium-sized. The chain uses TRBV5-1 and TRBJ2-1, with 7 bases that match TRBD2. Germline trimming cut 0 bases from V and 8 bases from J; bases unmatched to any gene: 5. The CDR3 runs to 14 residues. CDR1 and CDR2 (germline): SGHRS, YFSETQ. The CDR3 sequence: CASSLDQGGDEQFF. CDR3 DNA: TGCGCCAGCAGCTTGGACCAGGGAGGGGATGAGCAGTTCTTC.